Listed here are 30 T cell receptor beta chains from one sample, sequenced in a study of cytomegalovirus exposure and HLA in healthy donors. PCR primers comprised 60 Vbeta and 13 Jbeta primers. TCRdb's copy holds only in-frame clones and misses some; the assay was immunoSEQ multiplex PCR. This table holds fewer than 150,000 clones, 75% to 80% found once. Sequencing was carried out using PBMCs. Receptors were obtained from a man between 18 and 29 years old in good health and CMV-seronegative.

The rearrangement joins TRBV28 to TRBJ2-5, with D hard to call. V lost 10 bases to trimming and J lost 7 bases, with 22 bases between them. Germline CDR1 is MDHEN and CDR2 is SYDVKM. This CDR3 comprises 14 residues. CDR3 sequence: CATTLLVGTGTQYF. CDR3 coding DNA: TGTGCCACCACCCTTTTGGTCGGTACGGGGACCCAGTACTTC.

This rearrangement joins TRBV10-3 to TRBJ2-4; 8 bases fit TRBD2. V shed 11 bases and J 1 base; nucleotides not matched to a gene: 7. The CDR3 is 14 residues long. Germline V CDR1 and CDR2: ENHRY, SYGVKD. CDR3 amino acids: CAGLSGVAKNIQYF. CDR3 nucleotide sequence: TGTGCCGGACTTAGCGGGGTGGCCAAAAACATTCAGTACTTC.

Comment on this clone: Additional DNA sequences in this sample encode the identical CDR3. The genes are TRBV6-1 and TRBJ1-5, with TRBD1 identical over 10 bases. The V segment lost 4 bases and the J segment 6 bases; nucleotides outside the gene matches: 6. The CDR3 spans 15 residues. The germline CDR1 and CDR2 sequences are MNHNS and SASEGT. The chain's CDR3 is CASSATTGGGQPQHF. The DNA of the CDR3 is TGTGCCAGCAGTGCCACGACAGGGGGCGGTCAGCCCCAGCATTTT.

V and J are TRBV5-6 and TRBJ2-1, with D hard to call. This CDR3 is built from 12 residues. The V and J ends lost 1 base and 8 bases respectively, with 7 bases between them. Germline lookup yields CDR1 SGHDT and CDR2 YYEEEE. This chain's CDR3 is CASSLFDYEQFF. CDR3 coding DNA: TGTGCCAGCAGCTTGTTTGACTATGAGCAGTTCTTC.

The rearrangement uses TRBV27 and TRBJ2-7, with D maybe TRBD1 (6 bases). The germline CDR1 and CDR2 sequences are MNHEY and SMNVEV (reference sequence). V was pared by 6 bases and J by 5 bases, with 20 bases between. The CDR3 spans 15 residues. CDR3 sequence reads: CASRPYRVTSDEQYF. The CDR3, as DNA: TGTGCCAGCAGGCCATACAGGGTGACCTCGGACGAGCAGTACTTC.

The chain has TRBV19 and TRBJ1-6, with D perhaps TRBD1 (6 bases). Trimming pared 7 bases from V and 4 bases from J, leaving 17 bases between. CDR3 length equals 16 residues. In germline, CDR1 is LNHDA, CDR2 SQIVND (reference sequence). The CDR3: CASKKGQLRYNSPLHF. The CDR3 DNA reads TGTGCCAGTAAGAAAGGACAGCTTCGATATAATTCACCCCTCCACTTT.

Only a few counts were recorded for this clone. The chain joins TRBV5-1 to TRBJ2-7; 7 positions agree with TRBD2. The CDR3 is 15 amino acids. Trimming took 4 bases from V and 6 from J; bases not matched to a gene: 13. Germline CDR1 reads SGHRS; CDR2 reads YFSETQ. DNA of the CDR3: TGCGCCAGCAGCGACCCCACGGCGGGAGCTCGCGAGCAGTACTTC. Its protein product is CASSDPTAGAREQYF.

This chain joins TRBV5-1 and TRBJ2-2; 9 positions match TRBD1. The trim removed 3 bases at V and 4 bases at J, leaving 7 bases unmatched. Germline CDR1 is SGHRS and CDR2 is YFSETQ. The CDR3 extends over 16 amino acids. CDR3 region: CASSSLGTGLTGELFF. As DNA, the CDR3 is TGCGCCAGCAGCTCCCTAGGGACAGGGCTCACCGGGGAGCTGTTTTTT.

This clone appeared a few times. This chain joins TRBV5-8 and TRBJ2-7; no clear D gene. Germline CDR1 and CDR2: SGHTS and YDEGEE. V was trimmed by 4 bases and J by 2 bases, leaving 10 bases between them. The CDR3 extends over 13 amino acids. The CDR3 is CASSKRQTYEQYF. CDR3 sequence (DNA): TGTGCCAGCAGCAAAAGACAAACCTACGAGCAGTACTTC. Drawing the rest from reference TRBV5-8 and TRBJ2-7, the complete variable domain is EAGVTQSPTHLIKTRGQQATLRCSPISGHTSVYWYQQALGLGLQFLLWYDEGEERNRGNFPPRFSGRQFPNYSSELNVNALELEDSALYLCASSKRQTYEQYFGPGTRLTVT.

V gene TRBV5-1 combines with J gene TRBJ2-2; D is unresolved. V lost 2 bases to trimming and J lost 0 bases, with 8 bases between them. CDR3 length: 15 amino acids. Germline loops: CDR1 SGHRS, CDR2 YFSETQ. Here the CDR3 reads CASSFAQANTGELFF. The CDR3 nucleotides are TGCGCCAGCAGCTTTGCTCAGGCGAACACCGGGGAGCTGTTTTTT. The full variable domain, its missing parts supplied by reference TRBV5-1 and TRBJ2-2, is KAGVTQTPRYLIKTRGQQVTLSCSPISGHRSVSWYQQTPGQGLQFLFEYFSETQRNKGNFPGRFSGRQFSNSRSEMNVSTLELGDSALYLCASSFAQANTGELFFGEGSRLTVL.

The chain uses TRBV6-6 and TRBJ2-5; no reliable D call. This CDR3 contains 14 residues. Per germline, CDR1 MNHNY and CDR2 SVGAGI (reference sequence). The V end was cut by 5 bases, the J end by 3 bases, with 13 bases between. CDR3 in amino acids: CASSDDRGEETQYF. The CDR3 DNA follows: TGTGCCAGCAGTGACGATAGAGGAGAAGAGACCCAGTACTTC.

The chain is built from TRBV11-3 and TRBJ1-3; D ambiguous. The CDR3 consists of 16 residues. Germline lookup yields CDR1 SGHNT and CDR2 YENEEA. V was pared by 2 bases and J by 0 bases, with 11 bases between. Here the CDR3 DNA reads TGTGCCAGCAGCTTACCCGGGTCCAGCTCTGGAAACACCATATATTTT. This translates into CASSLPGSSSGNTIYF.

The V call is TRBV28, the J call TRBJ1-2; 7 positions agree with TRBD1. Germline CDR1 is MDHEN and CDR2 is SYDVKM. V lost 6 bases to trimming and J lost 1 base; unmatched junction nucleotides: 5. CDR3 length: 14 residues. CDR3 loop: CASSGTASNYGYTF. The CDR3, as DNA: TGTGCCAGCAGCGGGACAGCCAGTAACTATGGCTACACCTTC.

V and J are TRBV30 and TRBJ1-4; maybe TRBD1 (6 bases). The CDR3 is made up of 15 amino acids. Between the trimmed V and J ends, which lost 2 bases and 4 bases, there was a span of 14 bases. Germline V gene data show CDR1 as GTSNPN and CDR2 as SVGIG (reference sequence). CDR3 DNA sequence: TGTGCCTGGAGTCGGGTGGACAGAAGTAATGAAAAACTGTTTTTT. Its protein product is CAWSRVDRSNEKLFF.

This clone was seen just once. V and J are TRBV2 and TRBJ2-5; D is unresolved. CDR3 length equals 15 residues. V lost 1 base, J lost 1 base, and 10 bases lay in between. The germline V gene has CDR1 SNHLY and CDR2 FYNNEI. The chain's CDR3 is CASSEDGGAQETQYF. DNA of the CDR3: TGTGCCAGCAGTGAAGATGGCGGTGCCCAAGAGACCCAGTACTTC. The full variable domain, in which reference TRBV2 and TRBJ2-5 provide the parts outside the CDR3, is EPEVTQTPSHQVTQMGQEVILRCVPISNHLYFYWYRQILGQKVEFLVSFYNNEISEKSEIFDDQFSVERPDGSNFTLKIRSTKLEDSAMYFCASSEDGGAQETQYFGPGTRLLVL.

The V and J genes are TRBV2 and TRBJ1-1; D not certain. This CDR3 spans 13 amino acids. Germline CDR1 SNHLY, CDR2 FYNNEI. Trimming left V 6 bases short and J 0 bases short, with 8 bases between. The CDR3 loop is CASRLTVNTEAFF. In DNA, the CDR3 is TGTGCCAGCAGACTTACAGTGAACACTGAAGCTTTCTTT.

The V call is TRBV7-9, the J call TRBJ1-1; no reliable D call. Germline assignment: CDR1 SEHNR and CDR2 FQNEAQ (reference sequence). This CDR3 has 18 residues. Trimming took off 1 base at V and 5 bases at J, with 23 bases between the two ends. The CDR3 sequence: CASSLEQRFQEVGTEAFF. DNA for the CDR3: TGTGCCAGCAGCTTAGAACAGCGATTTCAGGAGGTTGGGACTGAAGCTTTCTTT.

The chain combines TRBV30 with TRBJ1-1; tentatively, D is TRBD1 (5 bases). Germline assignment: CDR1 GTSNPN and CDR2 SVGIG (reference sequence). Trimming took off 0 bases at V and 1 base at J, with 9 bases between the two ends. CDR3 length: 14 residues. This CDR3 reads CAWSVRQRNTEAFF. The CDR3 coding sequence is TGTGCCTGGAGTGTACGACAGAGGAACACTGAAGCTTTCTTT. The whole variable domain, remainder taken from reference TRBV30 and TRBJ1-1, is SQTIHQWPATLVQPVGSPLSLECTVEGTSNPNLYWYRQAAGRGLQLLFYSVGIGQISSEVPQNLSASRPQDRQFILSSKKLLLSDSGFYLCAWSVRQRNTEAFFGQGTRLTVV.

The chain couples TRBV9 to TRBJ2-5, with TRBD2 matching over 8 bases. The assigned J gene may be wrong: the sequence end matches TRBJ2-7 better. The CDR3 length is 15 residues. The germline gives CDR1 SGDLS, CDR2 YYNGEE. This CDR3 reads CASSPKGLAPLEQYF. CDR3 nucleotide sequence: TGTGCCAGCAGCCCCAAAGGACTAGCCCCACTCGAGCAGTACTTC.

The chain combines TRBV18 with TRBJ1-5; 7 bases align to TRBD1. The CDR3 loop spans 15 amino acids. Looked up from germline, CDR1 is KGHSH and CDR2 is LQKENI. J lost 7 bases, V lost 4 bases, and 10 bases had no gene match. CDR3 bases: TGTGCCAGCTCACGGGCAGGGGGTTTCGGGCAGCCCCAGCATTTT. It translates to CASSRAGGFGQPQHF.

This clone was seen only a few times. The chain has TRBV10-1 and TRBJ2-7, with D uncertain. Germline loops: CDR1 WNHNN, CDR2 SYGVQD (reference sequence). V lost 0 bases to trimming and J lost 6 bases, with 12 bases between them. The CDR3 sequence is 14 residues long. Here the CDR3 reads CASSESINLSEQYF. The CDR3 DNA reads as TGCGCCAGCAGTGAGTCCATTAACCTGAGCGAGCAGTACTTC.

The chain recombines TRBV19 with TRBJ1-1, with D maybe TRBD1 (6 bases). Trimming stripped 3 bases from V and 1 base from J, with 12 bases between. CDR1 and CDR2 from the germline V gene are LNHDA and SQIVND (reference sequence). This CDR3 comprises 15 residues. In nucleotides, the CDR3 is TGTGCCAGTAGTATTGGGGGCAGGGGGAACACTGAAGCTTTCTTT. Translation: CASSIGGRGNTEAFF.

This clone was picked up one time. This chain joins TRBV9 and TRBJ2-1; D not certain. Trimming shortened V by 3 bases and J by 10 bases, and 20 bases separated the two germline ends. CDR1 and CDR2 (germline): SGDLS, YYNGEE. This CDR3 spans 15 amino acids. CDR3: CASSAGIDGLGEQFF. In DNA, the CDR3 is TGTGCCAGCAGCGCCGGTATAGATGGTCTGGGCGAGCAGTTCTTC.

The CDR3: CASSRLAGRGYEQFF. The CDR3 DNA reads as TGTGCCAGCAGTAGACTAGCGGGGAGGGGGTATGAGCAGTTCTTC. The chain employs TRBV27 and TRBJ2-1; TRBD2 matches 11 bases. The germline V gene encodes CDR1 MNHEY and CDR2 SMNVEV (reference sequence). V was pared by 5 bases and J by 8 bases, with 8 bases of the junction left unmatched. The CDR3 loop spans 15 amino acids.

V is TRBV19 and J is TRBJ2-6; D is uncertain. The CDR3 length is 16 residues. V was cut by 1 base and J by 4 bases, with 11 bases left in between. The germline V gene has CDR1 LNHDA and CDR2 SQIVND (reference sequence). The CDR3 region is CASSIGPTDGANVLTF. The CDR3 region has the DNA TGTGCCAGTAGTATAGGGCCGACTGACGGGGCCAACGTCCTGACTTTC. The variable domain in full, with the rest retrieved from reference TRBV19 and TRBJ2-6, is DGGITQSPKYLFRKEGQNVTLSCEQNLNHDAMYWYRQDPGQGLRLIYYSQIVNDFQKGDIAEGYSVSREKKESFPLTVTSAQKNPTAFYLCASSIGPTDGANVLTFGAGSRLTVL.

This clone was observed once. This chain connects TRBV5-5 to TRBJ2-5; 10 nucleotides match TRBD2. The CDR3 loop spans 15 amino acids. Looked up from germline, CDR1 is SGHKS and CDR2 is YYEKEE (reference sequence). V trimming: 1 base; J trimming: 5 bases; junction bases outside the gene matches: 5. The CDR3 DNA reads TGTGCCAGCAGCTTGATAGCGGGGGGCCCGGAGACCCAGTACTTC. Translating gives CASSLIAGGPETQYF. Supplemented by reference TRBV5-5 and TRBJ2-5, the full variable domain reads DAGVTQSPTHLIKTRGQQVTLRCSPISGHKSVSWYQQVLGQGPQFIFQYYEKEERGRGNFPDRFSARQFPNYSSELNVNALLLGDSALYLCASSLIAGGPETQYFGPGTRLLVL.

V gene TRBV11-2 combines with J gene TRBJ1-1, with 10 bases aligning to TRBD1. The CDR3 totals 15 residues. V lost 4 bases to trimming and J lost 3 bases; unmatched junction nucleotides: 5. CDR1 SGHAT and CDR2 FQNNGV come from the germline V gene. The CDR3 nucleotides are TGTGCCAGCAGCTCGGGGACAGGGGTCGACACTGAAGCTTTCTTT. Translating gives CASSSGTGVDTEAFF.

Regarding this clone: The sample carries other DNA sequences with the same CDR3. The chain uses TRBV15 and TRBJ2-7; no firm D call. The germline V gene encodes CDR1 LNHNV and CDR2 YYDKDF (reference sequence). V shed 1 base and J shed 3 bases, with 7 bases lying between them. The CDR3 is made up of 13 amino acids. In DNA form, the CDR3 reads TGTGCCACCAGCAGAGGACGAGGCTACGAGCAGTACTTC. Its translation is CATSRGRGYEQYF.

This clone has a handful of counts. The rearrangement joins TRBV5-6 to TRBJ1-6; D is possibly TRBD1 (5 bases). Between the trimmed V and J ends, which lost 4 bases and 3 bases, there was a span of 17 bases. CDR1 and CDR2 from the germline V gene are SGHDT and YYEEEE. The CDR3 consists of 17 residues. The DNA of the CDR3 is TGTGCCAGCAGCGCTCTTGGGGCAGCCCACTATAATTCACCCCTCCACTTT. This gives the protein CASSALGAAHYNSPLHF.

The gene calls are TRBV2 and TRBJ2-3; perhaps TRBD1 as D (5 bases). Germline V gene data show CDR1 as SNHLY and CDR2 as FYNNEI. This CDR3 is 12 amino acids long. V gave up 3 bases and J gave up 5 bases, with 6 bases separating them. CDR3 in amino acids: CASSDQGDTQYF. DNA for the CDR3: TGTGCCAGCAGTGACCAGGGAGATACGCAGTATTTT.